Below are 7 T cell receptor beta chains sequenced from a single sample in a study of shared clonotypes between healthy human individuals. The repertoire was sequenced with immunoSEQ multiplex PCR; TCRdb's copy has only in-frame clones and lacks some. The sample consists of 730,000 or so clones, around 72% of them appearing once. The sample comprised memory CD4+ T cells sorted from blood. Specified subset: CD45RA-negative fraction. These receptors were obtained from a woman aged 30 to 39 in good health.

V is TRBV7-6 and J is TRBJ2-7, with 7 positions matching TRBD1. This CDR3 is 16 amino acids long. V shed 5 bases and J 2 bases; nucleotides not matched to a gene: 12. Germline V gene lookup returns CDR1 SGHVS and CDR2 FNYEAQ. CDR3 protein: CASSQGDRLATYEQYF. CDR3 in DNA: TGTGCCAGCAGCCAAGGGGACAGACTGGCCACCTACGAGCAGTACTTC.

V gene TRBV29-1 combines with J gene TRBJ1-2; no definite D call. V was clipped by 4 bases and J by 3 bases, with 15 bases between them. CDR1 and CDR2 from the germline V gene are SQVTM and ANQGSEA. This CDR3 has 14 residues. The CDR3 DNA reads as TGCAGCGTTGGAAAGGGCACCTCGGACTATGGCTACACCTTC. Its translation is CSVGKGTSDYGYTF.

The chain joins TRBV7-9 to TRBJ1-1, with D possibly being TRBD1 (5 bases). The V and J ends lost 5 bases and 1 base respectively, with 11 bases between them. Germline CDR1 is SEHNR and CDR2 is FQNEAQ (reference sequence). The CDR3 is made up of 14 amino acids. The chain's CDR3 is CASSQGGRNTEAFF. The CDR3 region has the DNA TGTGCCAGCAGCCAGGGCGGGAGGAACACTGAAGCTTTCTTT.

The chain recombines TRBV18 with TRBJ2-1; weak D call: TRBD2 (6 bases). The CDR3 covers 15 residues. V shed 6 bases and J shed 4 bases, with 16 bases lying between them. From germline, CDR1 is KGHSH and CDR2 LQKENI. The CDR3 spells CASSPWGGDYNEQFF. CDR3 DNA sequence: TGTGCCAGCTCCCCGTGGGGCGGGGATTACAATGAGCAGTTCTTC.

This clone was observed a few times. CDR3 in amino acids: CASSLNPEETQYF. The CDR3 DNA follows: TGTGCCAGCAGCTTAAACCCCGAGGAGACCCAGTACTTC. The chain links TRBV7-9 to TRBJ2-5, with unresolved D. With 2 bases removed from V and 5 bases from J, the gap between germline ends came to 9 bases. This CDR3 comprises 13 residues. The germline V gene has CDR1 SEHNR and CDR2 FQNEAQ (reference sequence).

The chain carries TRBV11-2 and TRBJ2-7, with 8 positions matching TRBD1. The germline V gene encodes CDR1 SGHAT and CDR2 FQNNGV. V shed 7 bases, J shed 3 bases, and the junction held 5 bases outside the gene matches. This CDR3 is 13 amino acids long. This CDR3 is CASTRTGLYEQYF. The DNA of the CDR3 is TGTGCCAGCACCCGGACAGGGCTCTACGAGCAGTACTTC.

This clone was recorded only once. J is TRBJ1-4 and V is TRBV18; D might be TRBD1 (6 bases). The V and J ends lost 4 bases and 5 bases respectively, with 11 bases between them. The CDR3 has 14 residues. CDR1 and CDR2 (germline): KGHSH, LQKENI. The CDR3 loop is CASSLGTPNEKLFF. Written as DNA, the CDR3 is TGTGCCAGCTCACTCGGGACACCAAATGAAAAACTGTTTTTT.